This TCR beta chain was sequenced for a study of cytomegalovirus exposure and HLA in healthy donors. On the study more broadly: A prior analysis found 95 million to 140 million unique TCR beta sequences from around 200 million T cells. Study-wide findings and caveats: Later examination showed HLA-associated TCR beta chains had greater clonal expansion than equally common others.

Each donor was healthy, and each was a bone marrow donor. The V gene's germline CDR1 is GTSNPN and CDR2 SVGIG (reference sequence). The length of the CDR3 is 14 residues. V dropped 1 base and J dropped 5 bases, with 14 bases sitting between them. Turning to this clone: Antigen unknown.

13 Jbeta primers and 60 Vbeta primers were used for the PCR. TCRdb's table, derived via immunoSEQ multiplex PCR, lists solely in-frame clones and lacks some. The table records approximately 130,000 clones, 70% to 85% of them present only once. Sample: PBMCs. The V call is TRBV30, the J call TRBJ1-2; D uncertain. The TCR originated in a boy between 2 and 15 years old in good health and CMV-seronegative. CDR3 sequence reads: CAWSETDGNYGYTF. For the CDR3, the DNA is TGTGCCTGGAGTGAAACAGACGGGAATTATGGCTACACCTTC.